The 18 T cell receptor beta chains presented below share a single source sample, sequenced in a study of cytomegalovirus exposure and HLA in healthy donors. Amplification used 60 Vbeta primers and 13 Jbeta primers. The table came from immunoSEQ multiplex PCR; TCRdb's copy has only in-frame clones and leaves some out. The sample lists approximately 100,000 clones; 74% were seen once. Sequencing used PBMCs. The receptors come from a man aged 45-60 years in good health and CMV-seropositive.

The rearrangement uses TRBV11-2 and TRBJ2-7; 9 bases agree with TRBD2. Germline loops: CDR1 SGHAT, CDR2 FQNNGV. With 5 bases clipped from V and 1 base from J, the junction kept 12 bases outside the gene matches. The CDR3 totals 17 residues. CDR3 sequence: CASSDSSGEFLSYEQYF. CDR3 in DNA: TGTGCCAGCAGCGACTCTAGCGGGGAATTCTTGTCCTACGAGCAGTACTTC.

V gene TRBV9 combines with J gene TRBJ1-1; tentatively, D is TRBD1 (6 bases). The V and J ends lost 4 bases and 2 bases respectively, with 12 bases between them. Germline lookup yields CDR1 SGDLS and CDR2 YYNGEE. The CDR3 is made up of 14 amino acids. CDR3 residues: CASSPLTGNTEAFF. The CDR3 nucleotides are TGTGCCAGCAGCCCCTTGACAGGAAACACTGAAGCTTTCTTT.

V and J are TRBV28 and TRBJ2-7; 7 bases line up with TRBD1. The CDR3 runs 17 residues. V trimming: 6 bases; J trimming: 7 bases; junction bases outside the gene matches: 21. The V gene's germline CDR1 is MDHEN and CDR2 SYDVKM. CDR3 sequence (DNA): TGTGCCAGCAGCCTTATGGGAACCGTGACAGGGTTTAAAGAGCAGTACTTC. Its protein product is CASSLMGTVTGFKEQYF.

The CDR3 spells CASSFRPDQGETQYF. The CDR3 DNA reads TGTGCCAGCAGCTTTCGACCCGACCAGGGAGAGACCCAGTACTTC. The chain employs TRBV5-5 and TRBJ2-5; the D gene is possibly TRBD1 (5 bases). The CDR3 runs 15 residues. In germline, CDR1 is SGHKS, CDR2 YYEKEE (reference sequence). Trimming took off 2 bases at V and 4 bases at J, with 15 bases between the two ends.

This clone has only a few counts. The chain combines TRBV2 with TRBJ2-2; TRBD2 is a possible D gene (5 bases). In germline, CDR1 is SNHLY, CDR2 FYNNEI. Trimming pared 8 bases from V and 2 bases from J, leaving 12 bases between. The CDR3 is 14 amino acids. CDR3 bases: TGTGCCAGCCAGAGGGATGCCAACACCGGGGAGCTGTTTTTT. It codes for CASQRDANTGELFF. Full variable domain (rest looked up from reference TRBV2 and TRBJ2-2): EPEVTQTPSHQVTQMGQEVILRCVPISNHLYFYWYRQILGQKVEFLVSFYNNEISEKSEIFDDQFSVERPDGSNFTLKIRSTKLEDSAMYFCASQRDANTGELFFGEGSRLTVL.

This clone was picked up one time. This sequence joins TRBV5-1 and TRBJ2-2; 11 bases are a match to TRBD2. V was pared by 2 bases and J by 4 bases, with 10 bases of the junction left unmatched. This CDR3 comprises 18 residues. CDR1 and CDR2 from the germline V gene are SGHRS and YFSETQ. For the CDR3, the DNA is TGCGCCAGCAGCTTATCCCTAGCGGGAGGATCGGGCACCGGGGAGCTGTTTTTT. It translates to CASSLSLAGGSGTGELFF.

The chain links TRBV5-6 to TRBJ2-2, with 13 nucleotides matching TRBD2. Germline V gene lookup returns CDR1 SGHDT and CDR2 YYEEEE. Trimming took 4 bases from V and 8 from J; bases not matched to a gene: 11. The CDR3 sequence is 17 residues long. The CDR3 is CASSPGLAGTLGGELFF. The DNA of the CDR3 is TGTGCCAGCAGCCCGGGACTAGCGGGGACCCTCGGGGGGGAGCTGTTTTTT. The full variable domain, with the rest looked up from reference TRBV5-6 and TRBJ2-2, is DAGVTQSPTHLIKTRGQQVTLRCSPKSGHDTVSWYQQALGQGPQFIFQYYEEEERQRGNFPDRFSGHQFPNYSSELNVNALLLGDSALYLCASSPGLAGTLGGELFFGEGSRLTVL.

The V call is TRBV5-6, the J call TRBJ2-1; 11 nucleotides align to TRBD2. V lost 0 bases and J lost 7; bases outside the gene matches: 0. This CDR3 contains 14 residues. Germline-derived CDR1 and CDR2 are SGHDT and YYEEEE. DNA for the CDR3: TGTGCCAGCAGCTTGGGACTAGCGGGGAATGAGCAGTTCTTC. Protein: CASSLGLAGNEQFF. The variable domain in full, completed from reference TRBV5-6 and TRBJ2-1, reads DAGVTQSPTHLIKTRGQQVTLRCSPKSGHDTVSWYQQALGQGPQFIFQYYEEEERQRGNFPDRFSGHQFPNYSSELNVNALLLGDSALYLCASSLGLAGNEQFFGPGTRLTVL.

CDR3 DNA sequence: TGCAGCCTATCGTTGTCAGGGCGAACTGAAGCTTTCTTT. Protein sequence: CSLSLSGRTEAFF. This chain joins TRBV29-1 and TRBJ1-1, with D perhaps TRBD1 (5 bases). V gave up 8 bases and J gave up 5 bases, with 18 bases separating them. This CDR3 comprises 13 residues. Germline values: CDR1 SQVTM, CDR2 ANQGSEA.

The chain has TRBV4-3 and TRBJ2-5; TRBD1 matches at 10 bases. The junction had 12 bases not matched to a gene; V was cut back by 1 base and J by 4 bases. The CDR3 loop spans 18 amino acids. In germline, CDR1 is LGHNA, CDR2 YSLEER. The CDR3 spells CASSQVMTGGAELETQYF. The CDR3 region has the DNA TGCGCCAGCAGCCAAGTAATGACAGGGGGCGCGGAGTTAGAGACCCAGTACTTC.

This rearrangement joins TRBV5-6 to TRBJ2-7; TRBD1 matches 9 bases. Germline CDR1 is SGHDT and CDR2 is YYEEEE. The CDR3 spans 15 residues. Trimming removed 4 bases from V and 5 bases from J; junction bases left unmatched: 10. The CDR3 region is CASSRAGTGPHEQYF. CDR3 DNA sequence: TGTGCCAGCAGCAGGGCCGGGACAGGGCCCCACGAGCAGTACTTC.

The gene calls are TRBV20-1 and TRBJ1-1; D gene ambiguous. The CDR3 has 10 residues. CDR1 and CDR2 (germline): DFQATT, SNEGSKA (reference sequence). Here the CDR3 reads CRPGNTEAFF. CDR3 nucleotide sequence: TGCCGACCGGGAAACACTGAAGCTTTCTTT.

The chain joins TRBV6-1 to TRBJ2-5; possibly TRBD2 for D (5 bases). This CDR3 region has 17 residues. Trimming shortened V by 0 bases and J by 2 bases, and 16 bases separated the two germline ends. Germline CDR1 and CDR2: MNHNS and SASEGT. The CDR3 bases are TGTGCCAGCAGTGAAGCGTCCAGCGGCAGTGTACAAGAGACCCAGTACTTC. This sequence encodes CASSEASSGSVQETQYF.

The rearrangement joins TRBV9 to TRBJ1-4; tentatively, D is TRBD1 (6 bases). Deletions cut 5 bases from V and 2 bases from J, with 10 bases between. Germline-derived CDR1 and CDR2 are SGDLS and YYNGEE. There are 14 residues in the CDR3. This CDR3 is CASSGGATNEKLFF. CDR3 sequence (DNA): TGTGCCAGCAGTGGGGGGGCGACTAATGAAAAACTGTTTTTT.

The genes are TRBV6-5 and TRBJ1-4; no reliable D call. Looked up from germline, CDR1 is MNHEY and CDR2 is SVGAGI. This CDR3 is built from 12 residues. Trimming left V 11 bases short and J 8 bases short, with 15 bases between. CDR3 loop: CASSRGREKLFF. The CDR3 region has the DNA TGTGCCTCCTCACGGGGAAGGGAAAAACTGTTTTTT.

The sample holds a few counts of this clone. V usage is TRBV4-2 and J usage is TRBJ2-1; 11 bases map to TRBD2. Germline trimming cut 4 bases from V and 7 bases from J; bases unmatched to any gene: 3. The CDR3 runs to 14 residues. CDR1 is LGHNA and CDR2 is YNFKEQ in the germline V gene. The CDR3 spells CASSRGLAENEQFF. In DNA, the CDR3 is TGTGCCAGCAGCCGGGGACTAGCGGAGAATGAGCAGTTCTTC.

The V gene is TRBV5-1, the J gene TRBJ2-1; TRBD2 matches at 10 bases. CDR1 SGHRS and CDR2 YFSETQ come from the germline V gene. This CDR3 has 16 residues. V lost 4 bases, J lost 9 bases, and 13 bases stayed unmatched. In nucleotides, the CDR3 is TGCGCCAGCAGCCCCATGTGGAGCGGGGGGGCGGTTGAGCAGTTCTTC. Protein product: CASSPMWSGGAVEQFF.

V gene TRBV21-1 combines with J gene TRBJ2-7; TRBD1, the table's D call, was not compared with the DNA. TRBV21-1 is a pseudogene locus. The CDR3 is 18 residues long. DNA of the CDR3: TGTGCCAGCAGCAAAGGAATAAGCCGCCGGGACAGGGGTTACGAGCAGTACTTC. This sequence encodes CASSKGISRRDRGYEQYF.